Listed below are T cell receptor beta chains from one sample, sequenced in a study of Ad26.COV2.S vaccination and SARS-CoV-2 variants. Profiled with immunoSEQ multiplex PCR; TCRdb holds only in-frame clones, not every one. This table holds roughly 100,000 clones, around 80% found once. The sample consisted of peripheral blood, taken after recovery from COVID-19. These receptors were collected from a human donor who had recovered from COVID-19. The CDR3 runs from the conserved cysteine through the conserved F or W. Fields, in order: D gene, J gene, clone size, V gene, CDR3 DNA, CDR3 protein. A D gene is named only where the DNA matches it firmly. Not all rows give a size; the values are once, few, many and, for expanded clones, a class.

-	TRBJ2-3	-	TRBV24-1	TGTGCCACCAGACCCCGGGGGGCAGCAGATACGCAGTATTTT	CATRPRGAADTQYF
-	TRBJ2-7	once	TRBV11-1	TGTGCCAGCAGCTCCAGGGCCTACGAGCAGTACTTC	CASSSRAYEQYF
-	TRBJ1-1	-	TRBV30	TGTGCCTGGAGCAAAGGGGGGGACACTGAAGCTTTCTTT	CAWSKGGDTEAFF
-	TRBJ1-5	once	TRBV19	TGTGCCAGTAGTAGTCGGAGTACTCAGCCCCAGCATTTT	CASSSRSTQPQHF
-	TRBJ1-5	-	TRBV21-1	TGTGCCAGCAGCAAAACAGGGGAGGGTCAGCCCCAGCATTTT	CASSKTGEGQPQHF
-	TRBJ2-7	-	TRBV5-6	TGTGCCAGCAGGTTAGGCGGGAACGAGCAGTACTTC	CASRLGGNEQYF
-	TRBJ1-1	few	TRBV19	TGTGCCAGTAGTATAGACAGGAGGAACACTGAAGCTTTCTTT	CASSIDRRNTEAFF
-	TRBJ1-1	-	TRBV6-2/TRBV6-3	TGTGCCAGCAGTTACCGAGGACAGAGCCTCAATTTT	CASSYRGQSLNF
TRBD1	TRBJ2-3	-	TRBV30	TGTGCCTGGAGGGACCGGGACAGGGGGAAGAAAGATACGCAGTATTTT	CAWRDRDRGKKDTQYF
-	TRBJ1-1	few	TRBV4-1	TGCGCCAGCAGCCCCGAAAGGGTCACTGAAGCTTTCTTT	CASSPERVTEAFF
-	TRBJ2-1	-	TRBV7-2	TGTGCCAGCAGCGACCTGCCGGATCTGGGACCCCTGGACTACAATGAGCAGTTCTTC	CASSDLPDLGPLDYNEQFF
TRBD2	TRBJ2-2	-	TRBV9	TGTGCCAGCAGCGTAGATCTCGGGAGGGCAGGGAGTATGACCGGGGAGCTGTTTTTT	CASSVDLGRAGSMTGELFF
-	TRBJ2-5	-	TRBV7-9	TGTGCCAGCAGCCAATTTAAAGGCTCCCGAAAAGAGACCCAGTACTTC	CASSQFKGSRKETQYF
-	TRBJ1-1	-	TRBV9	TGTGCCAGCAGCGTCAGGGGAGAGAACACTGAAGCTTTCTTT	CASSVRGENTEAFF
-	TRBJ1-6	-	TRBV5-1	TGCGCCAGCAGTCGGGAGGGGGATAATTCACCCCTCCACTTT	CASSREGDNSPLHF
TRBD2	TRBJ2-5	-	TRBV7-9	TGTGCCAGCAGCTTTGGCGGGGGAGAGACCCAGTACTTC	CASSFGGGETQYF
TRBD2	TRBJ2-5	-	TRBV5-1	TGCGCCAGCAGCTTGGAACGGGGGGGAGAGACCCAGTACTTC	CASSLERGGETQYF
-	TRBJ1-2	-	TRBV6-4	TGTGCCAGCAGTGACGAGCTGGGTGGCTACACCTTC	CASSDELGGYTF
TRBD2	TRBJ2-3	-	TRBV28	TGTGCCAGCAGTAAACTAGCGGGGTTAACAGATACGCAGTATTTT	CASSKLAGLTDTQYF
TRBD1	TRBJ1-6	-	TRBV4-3	TGCGCCAGCAGCCAAGAAAGGCGGAGACAGGGACTTGGACCGAATAATTCACCCCTCCACTTT	CASSQERRRQGLGPNNSPLHF
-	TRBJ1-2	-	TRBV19	TGTGCCAGTAGTATAGTTGCCCGGGGGCTCCATAACTATGGCTACACCTTC	CASSIVARGLHNYGYTF
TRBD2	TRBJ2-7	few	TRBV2	TGTGCCAGCAGTGATGGGGACTACTCCTACGAGCAGTACTTC	CASSDGDYSYEQYF
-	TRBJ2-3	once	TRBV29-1	TGCAGCGTTGTCAGGATGACTGGAAGCGGTGACACAGATACGCAGTATTTT	CSVVRMTGSGDTDTQYF
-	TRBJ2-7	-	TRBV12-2	TGTGCAAGTCGCTTAGGGCGCCAGTGGGGGCTGTACGAGCAGTACTTC	CASRLGRQWGLYEQYF
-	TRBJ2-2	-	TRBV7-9	TGTGCCAGCAGCAGCCGGGACCGAGGTCAACCCGGGGAGCTGTTTTTT	CASSSRDRGQPGELFF
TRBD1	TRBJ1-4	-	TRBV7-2	TGTGCCAGCAGCATAGACAGGGTCTCTAATGAAAAACTGTTTTTT	CASSIDRVSNEKLFF
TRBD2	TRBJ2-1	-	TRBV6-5	TGTGCCAGCAGAGTAGCGGGGTATTACAATGAGCAGTTCTTC	CASRVAGYYNEQFF
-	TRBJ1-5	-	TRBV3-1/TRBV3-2	TGTGCCAGCAGCCAAGATACTCCAGGGACCAATCAGCCCCAGCATTTT	CASSQDTPGTNQPQHF
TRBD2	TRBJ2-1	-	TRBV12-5	TGTGCTAGTGGTTTGTGGCTAGCGGGAAACAATGAGCAGTTCTTC	CASGLWLAGNNEQFF
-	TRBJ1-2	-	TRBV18	TGTGCCAGCTCACCAGGCGGGGAAAGCTATGGCTACACCTTC	CASSPGGESYGYTF
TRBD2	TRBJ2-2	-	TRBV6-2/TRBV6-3	TGTGCCAGCAGTTTAGCGGGGAGGACCGGGGAGCTGTTTTTT	CASSLAGRTGELFF
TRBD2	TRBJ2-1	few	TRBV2	TGTGCCACCTTCCTAGCGGGGTCCTACAATGAGCAGTTCTTC	CATFLAGSYNEQFF
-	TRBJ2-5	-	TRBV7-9	TGTGCCAGCAGCCTTTCGGAGACCCAGTACTTC	CASSLSETQYF
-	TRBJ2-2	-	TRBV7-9	TGTGCCAGCAGCCTCGACAGTGCTAACACCGGGGAGCTGTTTTTT	CASSLDSANTGELFF
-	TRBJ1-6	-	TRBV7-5	TGTGTCAGAAGCTTAGAGGCCCCAGGGGGGGATTCACCCCTCCACTTT	CVRSLEAPGGDSPLHF
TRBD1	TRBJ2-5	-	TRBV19	TGTGCCAGTAGCGAGGACAGGGTACAGACCCAGTACTTC	CASSEDRVQTQYF
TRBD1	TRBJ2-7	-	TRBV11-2	TGTGCCAGCAGCTTAAGGACAGGGTTTTTCGAGCAGTACTTC	CASSLRTGFFEQYF
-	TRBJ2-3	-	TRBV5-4	TGTGCCAGCAGTAGGAAAGGCACTAGCACAGATACGCAGTATTTT	CASSRKGTSTDTQYF
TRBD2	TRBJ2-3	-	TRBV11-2	TGTGCCAGCAGCTTAGAGCTTAGCGGGGGGGCGAATACGCAGTATTTT	CASSLELSGGANTQYF
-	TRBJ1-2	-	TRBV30	TGTGCCTGGAACACGAACTATGGCTACACCTTC	CAWNTNYGYTF
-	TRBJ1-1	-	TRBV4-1	TGCGCCAGCACCCCAACACTGGTCATGAACACTGAAGCTTTCTTT	CASTPTLVMNTEAFF
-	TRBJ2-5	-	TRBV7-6	TGTGCCAGCAGCTTAGGGGCGAGCGGCCAAGAGACCCAGTACTTC	CASSLGASGQETQYF